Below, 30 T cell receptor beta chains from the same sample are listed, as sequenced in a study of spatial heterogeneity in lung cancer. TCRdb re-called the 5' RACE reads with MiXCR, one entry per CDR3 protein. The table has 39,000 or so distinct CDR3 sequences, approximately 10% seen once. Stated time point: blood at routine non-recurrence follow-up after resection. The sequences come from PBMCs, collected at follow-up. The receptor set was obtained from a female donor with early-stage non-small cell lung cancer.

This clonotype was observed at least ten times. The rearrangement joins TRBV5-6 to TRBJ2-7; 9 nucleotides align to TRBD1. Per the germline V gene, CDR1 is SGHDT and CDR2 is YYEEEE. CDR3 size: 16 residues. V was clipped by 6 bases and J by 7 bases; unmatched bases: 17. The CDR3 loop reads CASTPAGTGSLLEQYF. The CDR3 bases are TGTGCCAGCACCCCGGCCGGGACAGGGAGTCTCCTGGAGCAGTACTTC.

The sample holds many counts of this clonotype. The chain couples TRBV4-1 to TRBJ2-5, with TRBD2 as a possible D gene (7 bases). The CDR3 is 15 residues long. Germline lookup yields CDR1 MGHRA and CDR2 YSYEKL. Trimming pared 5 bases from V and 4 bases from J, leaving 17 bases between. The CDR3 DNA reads TGCGCCAGCAGCGGGGGGGCGGTTCAGGGAGAGACCCAGTACTTC. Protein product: CASSGGAVQGETQYF.

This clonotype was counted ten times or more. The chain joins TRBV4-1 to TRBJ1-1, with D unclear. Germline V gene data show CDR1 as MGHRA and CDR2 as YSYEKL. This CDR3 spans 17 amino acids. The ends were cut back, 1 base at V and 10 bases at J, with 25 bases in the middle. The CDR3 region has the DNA TGCGCCAGCAGCCAAGTCGACATGGGGTTTTTAAGGGAAGTAGCTTTCTTT. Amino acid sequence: CASSQVDMGFLREVAFF.

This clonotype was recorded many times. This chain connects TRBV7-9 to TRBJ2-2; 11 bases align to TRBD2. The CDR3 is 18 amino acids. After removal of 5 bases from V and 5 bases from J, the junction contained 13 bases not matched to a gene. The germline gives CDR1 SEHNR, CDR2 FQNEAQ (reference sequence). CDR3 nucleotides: TGTGCCAGCAGCCCACCCCCCCGACTAGCGGGGATAACCGGGGAGCTGTTTTTT. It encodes CASSPPPRLAGITGELFF.

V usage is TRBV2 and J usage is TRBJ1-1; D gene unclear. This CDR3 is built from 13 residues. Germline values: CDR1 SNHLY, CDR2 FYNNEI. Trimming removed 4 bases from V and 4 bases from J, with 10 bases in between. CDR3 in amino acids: CASSGVRPTEAFF. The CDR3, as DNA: TGTGCCAGCAGTGGCGTCCGGCCCACTGAAGCTTTCTTT.

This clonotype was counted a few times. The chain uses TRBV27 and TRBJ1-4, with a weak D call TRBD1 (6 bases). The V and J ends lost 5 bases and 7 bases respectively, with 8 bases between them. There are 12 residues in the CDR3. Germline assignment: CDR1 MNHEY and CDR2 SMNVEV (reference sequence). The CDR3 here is CASSPQGEKLFF. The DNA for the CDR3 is TGTGCCAGCAGTCCACAGGGTGAAAAACTGTTTTTT.

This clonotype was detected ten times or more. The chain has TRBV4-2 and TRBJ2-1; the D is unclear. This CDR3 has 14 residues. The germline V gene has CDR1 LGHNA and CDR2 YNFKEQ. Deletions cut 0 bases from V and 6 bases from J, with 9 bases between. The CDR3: CASSQDGATNEQFF. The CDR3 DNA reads TGTGCCAGCAGCCAAGATGGAGCCACCAATGAGCAGTTCTTC.

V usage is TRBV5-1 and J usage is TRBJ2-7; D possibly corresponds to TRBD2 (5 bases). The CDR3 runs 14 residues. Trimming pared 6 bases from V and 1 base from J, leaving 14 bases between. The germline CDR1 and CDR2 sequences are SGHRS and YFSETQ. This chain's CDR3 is CASTTGISSYEQYF. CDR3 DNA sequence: TGCGCCAGCACAACCGGGATTTCGTCCTACGAGCAGTACTTC.

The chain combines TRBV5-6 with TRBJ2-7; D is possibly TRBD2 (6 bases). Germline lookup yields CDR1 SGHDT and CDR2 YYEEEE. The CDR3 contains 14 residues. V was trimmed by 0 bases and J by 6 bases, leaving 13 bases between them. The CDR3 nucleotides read TGTGCCAGCAGCTTGGCCGCTTCGGGAGCCGAGCAGTACTTC. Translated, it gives CASSLAASGAEQYF.

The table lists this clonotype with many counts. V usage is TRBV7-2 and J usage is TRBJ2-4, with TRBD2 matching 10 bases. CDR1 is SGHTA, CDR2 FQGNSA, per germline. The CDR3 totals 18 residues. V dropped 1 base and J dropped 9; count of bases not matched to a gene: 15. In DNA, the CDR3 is TGTGCCAGCAGCTTAGTGGCTAGCGGGGGAACCCGCGTAGGCATTCAGTACTTC. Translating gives CASSLVASGGTRVGIQYF.

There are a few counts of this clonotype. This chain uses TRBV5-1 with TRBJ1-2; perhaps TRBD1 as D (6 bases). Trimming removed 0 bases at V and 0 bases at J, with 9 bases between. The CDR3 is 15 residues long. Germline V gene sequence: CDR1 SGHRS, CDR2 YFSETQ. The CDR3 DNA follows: TGCGCCAGCAGCTTGGTACAGGGCGCTAACTATGGCTACACCTTC. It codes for CASSLVQGANYGYTF.

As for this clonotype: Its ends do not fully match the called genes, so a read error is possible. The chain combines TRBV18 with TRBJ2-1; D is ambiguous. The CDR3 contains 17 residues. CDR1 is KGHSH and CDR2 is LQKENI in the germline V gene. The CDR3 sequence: CVSSPLVKGSSYNEQFF. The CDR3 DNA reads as TGTGTCAGCTCACCACTCGTTAAGGGTTCCTCCTACAATGAGCAGTTCTTC.

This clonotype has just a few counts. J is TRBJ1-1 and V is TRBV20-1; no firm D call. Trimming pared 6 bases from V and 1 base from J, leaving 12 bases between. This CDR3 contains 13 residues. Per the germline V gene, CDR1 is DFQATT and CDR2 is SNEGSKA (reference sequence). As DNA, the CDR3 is TGCAGTGCCCCTTGGGCAGGGAACACTGAAGCTTTCTTT. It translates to CSAPWAGNTEAFF.

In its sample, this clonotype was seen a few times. CDR3 DNA sequence: TGTGCCAGCAGTGGGTATTATGACAGAGTCTCCTACGAGCAGTACTTC. Translating gives CASSGYYDRVSYEQYF. The rearrangement uses TRBV2 and TRBJ2-7, with D possibly TRBD1 on 5 matching bases. In germline, CDR1 is SNHLY, CDR2 FYNNEI. Trimming shortened V by 4 bases and J by 0 bases, and 16 bases separated the two germline ends. This CDR3 contains 16 residues.

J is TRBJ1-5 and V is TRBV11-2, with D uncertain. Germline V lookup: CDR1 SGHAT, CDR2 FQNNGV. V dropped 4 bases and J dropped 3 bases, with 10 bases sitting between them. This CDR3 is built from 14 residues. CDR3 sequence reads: CASSSNLNNQPQHF. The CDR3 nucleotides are TGTGCCAGCAGCTCAAACCTTAACAATCAGCCCCAGCATTTT.

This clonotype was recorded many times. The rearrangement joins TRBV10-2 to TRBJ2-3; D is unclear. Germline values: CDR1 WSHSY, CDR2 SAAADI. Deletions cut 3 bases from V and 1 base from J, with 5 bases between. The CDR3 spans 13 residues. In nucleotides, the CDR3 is TGCGCCAGCAGTGAACCGGGCACAGATACGCAGTATTTT. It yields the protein CASSEPGTDTQYF.

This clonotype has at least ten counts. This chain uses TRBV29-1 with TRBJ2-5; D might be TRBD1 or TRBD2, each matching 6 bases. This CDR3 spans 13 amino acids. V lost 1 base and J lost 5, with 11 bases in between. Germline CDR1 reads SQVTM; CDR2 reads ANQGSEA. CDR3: CSVEAGAGETQYF. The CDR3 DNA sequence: TGCAGCGTTGAAGCGGGGGCTGGGGAGACCCAGTACTTC.

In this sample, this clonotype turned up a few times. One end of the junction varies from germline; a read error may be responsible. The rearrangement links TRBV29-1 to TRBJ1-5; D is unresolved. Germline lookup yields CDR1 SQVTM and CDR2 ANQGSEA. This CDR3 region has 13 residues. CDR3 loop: CSVQESSNQPQHF. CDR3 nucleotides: TGCAGCGTTCAAGAGTCGAGCAATCAGCCCCAGCATTTT. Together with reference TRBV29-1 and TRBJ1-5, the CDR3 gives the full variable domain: SAVISQKPSRDICQRGTSLTIQCQVDSQVTMMFWYRQQPGQSLTLIATANQGSEATYESGFVIDKFPISRPNLTFSTLTVSNMSPEDSSIYLCSVQESSNQPQHFGDGTRLSIL.

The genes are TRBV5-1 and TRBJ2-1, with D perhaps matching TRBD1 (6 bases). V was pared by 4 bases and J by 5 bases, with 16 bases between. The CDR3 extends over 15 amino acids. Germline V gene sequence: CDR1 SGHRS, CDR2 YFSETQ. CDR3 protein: CASSATAGANNEQFF. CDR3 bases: TGCGCCAGCAGCGCGACGGCAGGGGCAAACAATGAGCAGTTCTTC.

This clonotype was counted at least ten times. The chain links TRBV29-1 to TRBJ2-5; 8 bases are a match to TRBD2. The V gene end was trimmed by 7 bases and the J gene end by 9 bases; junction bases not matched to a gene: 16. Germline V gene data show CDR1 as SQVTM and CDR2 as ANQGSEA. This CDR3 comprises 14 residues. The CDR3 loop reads CSGMTSAVFEAQYF. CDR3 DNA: TGCAGCGGCATGACTAGCGCTGTTTTTGAGGCCCAGTACTTC.

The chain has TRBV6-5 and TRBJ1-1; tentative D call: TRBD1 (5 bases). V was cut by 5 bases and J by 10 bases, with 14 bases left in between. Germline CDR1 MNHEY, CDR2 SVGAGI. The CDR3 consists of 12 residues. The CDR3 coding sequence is TGTGCCAGCAGTCCCCCGATGGGGGGAGCTTTCTTT. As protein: CASSPPMGGAFF.

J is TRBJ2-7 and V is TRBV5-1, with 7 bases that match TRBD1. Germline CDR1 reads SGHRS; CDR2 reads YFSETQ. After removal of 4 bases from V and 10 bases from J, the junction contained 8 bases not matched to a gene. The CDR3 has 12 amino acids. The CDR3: CASSTGTEGQYF. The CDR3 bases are TGCGCCAGCAGCACCGGGACAGAGGGCCAGTACTTC.

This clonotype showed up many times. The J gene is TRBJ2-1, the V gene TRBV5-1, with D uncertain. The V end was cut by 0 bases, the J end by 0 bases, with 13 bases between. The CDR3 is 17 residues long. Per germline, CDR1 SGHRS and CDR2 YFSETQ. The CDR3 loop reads CASSLDQLTSSYNEQFF. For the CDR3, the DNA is TGCGCCAGCAGCTTGGATCAGCTGACCAGCTCCTACAATGAGCAGTTCTTC.

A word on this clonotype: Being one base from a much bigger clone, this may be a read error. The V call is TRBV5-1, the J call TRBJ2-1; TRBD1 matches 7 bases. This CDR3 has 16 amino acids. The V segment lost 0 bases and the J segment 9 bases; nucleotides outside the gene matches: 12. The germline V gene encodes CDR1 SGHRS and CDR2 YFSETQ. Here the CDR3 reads CASSLVLAGGRLEQFF. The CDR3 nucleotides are TGCGCCAGCAGCTTGGTTTTGGCAGGGGGACGCCTTGAGCAGTTCTTC.

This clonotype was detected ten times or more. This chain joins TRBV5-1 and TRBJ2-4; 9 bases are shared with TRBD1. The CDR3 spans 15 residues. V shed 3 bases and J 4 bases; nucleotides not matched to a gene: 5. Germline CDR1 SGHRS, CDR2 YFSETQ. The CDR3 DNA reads TGCGCCAGCAGCTCCGGACAGGGGCGGAAAAACATTCAGTACTTC. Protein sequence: CASSSGQGRKNIQYF.

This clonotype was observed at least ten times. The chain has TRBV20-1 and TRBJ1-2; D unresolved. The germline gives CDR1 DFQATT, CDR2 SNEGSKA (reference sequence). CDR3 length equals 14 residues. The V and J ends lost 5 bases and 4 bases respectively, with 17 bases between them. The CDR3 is CSAAPWTPGYGYTF. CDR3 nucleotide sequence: TGCAGTGCTGCCCCTTGGACGCCGGGCTATGGCTACACCTTC.

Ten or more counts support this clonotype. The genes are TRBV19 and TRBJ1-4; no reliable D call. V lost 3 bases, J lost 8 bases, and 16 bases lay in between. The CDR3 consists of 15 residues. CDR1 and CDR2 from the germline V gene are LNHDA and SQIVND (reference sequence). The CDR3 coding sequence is TGTGCCAGTAGTATGAGACGGGCAGGCGGCGAAAAACTGTTTTTT. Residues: CASSMRRAGGEKLFF.

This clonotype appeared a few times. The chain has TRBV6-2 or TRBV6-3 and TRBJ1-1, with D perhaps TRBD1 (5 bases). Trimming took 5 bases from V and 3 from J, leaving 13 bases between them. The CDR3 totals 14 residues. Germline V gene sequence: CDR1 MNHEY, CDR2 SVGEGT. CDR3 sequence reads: CASSQQAWDTEAFF. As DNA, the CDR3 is TGTGCCAGCAGTCAACAGGCATGGGACACTGAAGCTTTCTTT.

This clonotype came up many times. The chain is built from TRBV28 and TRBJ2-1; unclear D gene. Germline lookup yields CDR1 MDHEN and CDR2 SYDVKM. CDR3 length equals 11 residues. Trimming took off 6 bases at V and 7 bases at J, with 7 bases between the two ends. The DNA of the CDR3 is TGTGCCAGCAGCTTACGGAATGAGCAGTTCTTC. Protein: CASSLRNEQFF.

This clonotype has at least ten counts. CDR3 nucleotides: TGTGCCAGCAGACGCGCGGGACACACTGGAGATACGCAGTATTTT. Translated: CASRRAGHTGDTQYF. The chain joins TRBV12-3 or TRBV12-4 to TRBJ2-3; tentatively, D is TRBD1 or TRBD2 (6 bases each). The V end was cut by 6 bases, the J end by 5 bases, with 18 bases between. This CDR3 is 15 amino acids long.